Listed below are T cell receptor beta chains from one sample, sequenced in a study of T cell changes during pregnancy in multiple sclerosis. Sequenced by immunoSEQ multiplex PCR; TCRdb stores in-frame clones only, minus some. The repertoire holds around 97,000 clones, with 90% as singletons. This sample comprised peripheral blood, obtained in the second trimester of pregnancy. The receptor source for this set is a female donor in good health, enrolled as a control in a pregnancy study. CDR3s include the opening cysteine and the closing phenylalanine or tryptophan. D genes are given only for firm matches. Where a row states a size, it is once, few, many or the class of an expanded clone; other rows omit it.

j_gene | d_gene | v_gene | abundance | len | CDR3aa | CDR3nt
TRBJ2-7 | TRBD1 | TRBV5-1 | - | 15 | CASSLETGRFYEQYF | TGCGCCAGCAGCTTGGAGACAGGGCGCTTCTACGAGCAGTACTTC
TRBJ2-3 | TRBD2 | TRBV11-3 | - | 13 | CASSGRGGDTQYF | TGTGCCAGTAGCGGGAGAGGGGGAGATACGCAGTATTTT
TRBJ2-2 | - | TRBV7-9 | - | 15 | CASSPRRADTGELFF | TGTGCCAGCAGCCCCCGCAGGGCGGACACCGGGGAGCTGTTTTTT
TRBJ2-3 | - | TRBV15 | - | 18 | CATSKDRPWRGGTDTQYF | TGTGCCACCAGCAAGGACAGGCCCTGGAGGGGGGGCACAGATACGCAGTATTTT
TRBJ2-7 | TRBD2 | TRBV6-5 | - | 15 | CASSYSVGGGSEQYF | TGTGCCAGCAGTTACTCTGTCGGGGGGGGCAGCGAGCAGTACTTC
TRBJ1-1 | - | TRBV5-4 | - | 15 | CASSSRGFVNTEAFF | TGTGCCAGCAGCTCCCGGGGTTTTGTGAACACTGAAGCTTTCTTT
TRBJ1-1 | - | TRBV27 | - | 15 | CASSSYSLLNTEAFF | TGTGCCAGCAGTTCCTACAGTCTCTTGAACACTGAAGCTTTCTTT
TRBJ1-4 | - | TRBV7-9 | - | 16 | CASSLDDSRSGEKLFF | TGTGCCAGCAGTCTTGACGACAGCAGATCCGGTGAAAAACTGTTTTTT
TRBJ2-7 | TRBD2 | TRBV7-9 | - | 16 | CASSLGAAGGPDEQYF | TGTGCCAGCAGCTTAGGGGCAGCGGGAGGGCCAGATGAGCAGTACTTC
TRBJ2-3 | TRBD2 | TRBV7-2 | - | 16 | CASSTGRGGRTDTQYF | TGTGCCAGCAGCACCGGGAGGGGGGGCCGCACAGATACGCAGTATTTT
TRBJ1-1 | - | TRBV19 | - | 12 | CASRAGPTEAFF | TGTGCCAGTAGGGCAGGGCCCACTGAAGCTTTCTTT
TRBJ2-3 | TRBD1 | TRBV2 | - | 14 | CASSDGQGANTQYF | TGTGCCAGCAGTGATGGACAGGGGGCAAATACGCAGTATTTT
TRBJ2-7 | TRBD1 | TRBV6-6 | - | 14 | CASSSRDSPYEQYF | TGTGCCAGCAGTTCCCGGGACAGCCCCTACGAGCAGTACTTC
TRBJ1-2 | - | TRBV7-6 | once | 13 | CASSVRDKVGYTF | TGTGCCAGCAGCGTCCGGGACAAAGTTGGCTACACCTTC
TRBJ2-7 | TRBD1 | TRBV6-1 | - | 13 | CASGDRGRYEQYF | TGTGCCAGTGGGGACAGGGGGCGTTACGAGCAGTACTTC
TRBJ1-2 | TRBD1 | TRBV7-9 | - | 15 | CASSFGQADNYGYTF | TGTGCCAGCAGCTTTGGACAGGCCGATAACTATGGCTACACCTTC
TRBJ1-6 | - | TRBV5-4 | - | 16 | CASSLAGSSPYSPLHF | TGTGCCAGCAGCTTGGCGGGGTCGTCCCCCTATTCACCCCTCCACTTT
TRBJ2-3 | - | TRBV7-9 | - | 15 | CASSFPRGISDTQYF | TGTGCCAGCAGCTTCCCGAGGGGGATATCAGATACGCAGTATTTT
TRBJ2-3 | TRBD2 | TRBV28 | - | 15 | CASSLGTSGADTQYF | TGTGCCAGCAGTTTAGGGACTAGCGGCGCAGATACGCAGTATTTT
TRBJ2-1 | - | TRBV18 | - | 12 | CASSPPGGSGFF | TGTGCCAGCTCACCACCGGGTGGGAGTGGGTTCTTC
TRBJ1-2 | TRBD1 | TRBV6-5 | - | 14 | CASRAGQRTYGYTF | TGTGCCAGCAGGGCGGGACAGCGGACGTATGGCTACACCTTC
TRBJ1-2 | - | TRBV28 | - | 13 | CASSLEQYYGYTF | TGTGCCAGCAGTTTGGAGCAGTACTATGGCTACACCTTC
TRBJ1-1 | TRBD1 | TRBV4-1 | - | 16 | CASSQVPYRGPTEAFF | TGCGCCAGCAGCCAAGTTCCGTACAGGGGGCCCACTGAAGCTTTCTTT
TRBJ1-2 | TRBD1 | TRBV19 | - | 14 | CASSPTGIAYGYTF | TGTGCCAGTAGTCCGACAGGGATTGCCTATGGCTACACCTTC
TRBJ1-5 | - | TRBV6-6 | once | 16 | CASSSPHGRGYQPQHF | TGTGCCAGCAGTTCCCCCCACGGGAGGGGGTACCAGCCCCAGCATTTT
TRBJ1-1 | - | TRBV4-2 | once | 15 | CASSHGGRGDTEAFF | TGTGCCAGCAGCCACGGGGGTCGAGGGGATACTGAAGCTTTCTTT
TRBJ2-1 | - | TRBV30 | - | 13 | CAWSVQAPSEQFF | TGTGCCTGGAGTGTTCAAGCCCCGAGCGAGCAGTTCTTC
TRBJ1-1 | - | TRBV6-5 | - | 13 | CASSRDPNTEAFF | TGTGCCAGCAGCCGGGATCCGAACACTGAAGCTTTCTTT
TRBJ1-5 | - | TRBV27 | - | 14 | CASSSEIGEVNQHF | TGTGCCAGCAGTTCTGAAATCGGGGAGGTTAACCAGCATTTT
TRBJ1-4 | TRBD1 | TRBV5-4 | - | 16 | CASSQGVRQGDEKLFF | TGTGCCAGCAGCCAAGGGGTACGACAGGGTGATGAAAAACTGTTTTTT
TRBJ1-5 | - | TRBV7-6 | - | 13 | CASSLQGSQPQHF | TGTGCCAGCAGCCTACAGGGAAGTCAGCCCCAGCATTTT
TRBJ1-3 | - | TRBV7-9 | - | 14 | CASSLDRRGNTIYF | TGTGCCAGCAGCTTAGATAGGAGGGGAAACACCATATATTTT
TRBJ1-4 | TRBD1 | TRBV18 | - | 14 | CASSPKTGNEKLFF | TGTGCCAGCTCACCTAAGACAGGGAATGAAAAACTGTTTTTT
TRBJ2-2 | TRBD2 | TRBV2 | - | 16 | CASSWTSGTNTGELFF | TGTGCCAGCAGTTGGACTAGCGGGACGAACACCGGGGAGCTGTTTTTT
TRBJ2-5 | - | TRBV5-6 | - | 14 | CASSLSLNQETQYF | TGTGCCAGCAGCTTGTCCCTCAATCAGGAGACCCAGTACTTC
TRBJ2-7 | TRBD1 | TRBV15 | - | 15 | CATSSPGQGSYEQYF | TGTGCCACCAGCAGCCCGGGACAGGGTTCCTACGAGCAGTACTTC
TRBJ1-1 | - | TRBV2 | - | 13 | CASTRRQDTEAFF | TGTGCCAGCACCCGCCGGCAGGACACTGAAGCTTTCTTT
TRBJ1-2 | - | TRBV19 | once | 14 | CASTPTGSVYGYTF | TGTGCCAGTACCCCTACAGGGTCCGTCTATGGCTACACCTTC
TRBJ1-2 | - | TRBV7-2 | - | 13 | CASSLISGGGYTF | TGTGCCAGCAGCCTGATCTCGGGAGGAGGCTACACCTTC
TRBJ2-7 | - | TRBV21-1 | - | 19 | CASSRGTDGTSGSNYEQYF | TGTGCCAGCAGCCGAGGGACAGATGGGACTAGCGGGTCTAACTACGAGCAGTACTTC
TRBJ1-1 | TRBD1 | TRBV29-1 | few | 12 | CSVVTGDTEAFF | TGCAGCGTTGTTACAGGGGATACTGAAGCTTTCTTT